Listed below are T cell receptor beta chains from one sample, sequenced in a study of blood T cells in healthy people across ages. One entry per CDR3 protein, called by TCRdb with MiXCR from the 5' RACE reads. The repertoire has about 580,000 distinct CDR3 sequences, roughly 43% of them found once; the top ten carry around 24%. What was sequenced was blood. These receptors all stem from a man older than 75 in good health. The CDR3 runs from the conserved cysteine through the conserved F or W. A D gene is named only where the DNA matches it firmly. Clone size is shown for a subset of rows, as once, few, many or a class of expanded clone.

j_call d_call clone_size v_call cdr3_aa cdr3_nt
TRBJ2-7 . few TRBV29-1 CSVEKGDGSYEQYF TGCAGCGTTGAAAAGGGGGACGGTTCCTACGAGCAGTACTTC
TRBJ2-4 TRBD1 . TRBV2 CASSHGQGLEQYF TGTGCCAGCAGTCACGGACAGGGATTAGAGCAGTACTTC
TRBJ1-4 . few TRBV7-9 CASSFGGANEKLFF TGTGCCAGCAGCTTTGGGGGTGCTAATGAAAAACTGTTTTTT
TRBJ2-7 . few TRBV7-2 CASSLDSYNEQYF TGTGCCAGCAGCTTAGACTCCTACAATGAGCAGTACTTC
TRBJ2-5 . . TRBV12-5 CASGLMGHQETQYF TGTGCTAGTGGTTTGATGGGACACCAAGAGACCCAGTACTTC
TRBJ2-1 . . TRBV12-3/TRBV12-4 CASSLGGRDYNEQFF TGTGCCAGCAGTTTGGGGGGACGAGACTACAATGAGCAGTTCTTC
TRBJ2-7 TRBD1 few TRBV20-1 CSARDRQGAHYEQYF TGCAGTGCTAGAGATCGCCAGGGGGCCCATTACGAGCAGTACTTC
TRBJ2-3 . . TRBV21-1 CAISRKGTGKPGPSGFGTDTQYF TGTGCCATCTCCCGTAAGGGGACAGGGAAACCCGGGCCCTCGGGGTTTGGAACAGATACGCAGTATTTT
TRBJ2-1 . few TRBV6-5 CASSYSSGGSYNEQFF TGTGCCAGCAGTTACTCGTCAGGAGGCTCCTACAATGAGCAGTTCTTC
TRBJ2-7 . few TRBV6-5 CASSSPETGEYF TGTGCCAGCAGTTCCCCCGAGACAGGCGAGTACTTC
TRBJ1-2 TRBD1 few TRBV12-3/TRBV12-4 CASSRLNRGTGYTF TGTGCCAGCAGTCGGTTGAACAGGGGGACTGGCTACACCTTC
TRBJ1-6 . few TRBV6-1 CASRRPGRGVGSYNSPPHF TGTGCCAGCAGACGACCGGGACGGGGGGTGGGCTCCTATAATTCACCCCCCCACTTT
TRBJ2-7 . . TRBV7-9 CASSLTYRSLYEQYF TGTGCCAGCAGCTTAACATACAGATCCCTCTACGAGCAGTACTTC
TRBJ2-7 . . TRBV20-1 CSARDSGGYEQYF TGCAGTGCTAGAGATTCCGGGGGCTACGAGCAGTACTTC
TRBJ1-2 . few TRBV7-2 CASTAGGTRYGYTF TGTGCCAGCACCGCCGGGGGGACAAGATATGGCTACACCTTC
TRBJ2-1 TRBD2 once TRBV10-3 CAISSSGSNEQFF TGCGCCATCAGTTCTAGCGGGAGCAATGAGCAGTTCTTC
TRBJ2-3 TRBD2 few TRBV7-2 CASSSGLAGKADTQYF TGTGCCAGCAGCTCGGGACTAGCGGGAAAGGCAGATACGCAGTATTTT
TRBJ2-7 TRBD1 . TRBV4-1 CASSLEGQGREQYF TGCGCCAGCAGCCTCGAGGGACAGGGCCGCGAGCAGTACTTC
TRBJ2-2 . . TRBV20-1 CSVNLGVSSGELFF TGCAGTGTCAACCTTGGGGTGAGCTCCGGGGAGCTGTTTTTT
TRBJ1-1 . . TRBV21-1 CASSAPGKGKRAFF TGTGCCAGCAGCGCCCCCGGGAAGGGAAAGAGAGCTTTCTTT
TRBJ2-7 TRBD2 few TRBV15 CATSLAPSGGTYEQYF TGTGCCACCTCCCTGGCTCCTAGCGGGGGAACCTACGAGCAGTACTTC
TRBJ2-7 . . TRBV28 CASSGSQGTYEQYF TGTGCCAGCAGTGGGTCGCAGGGTACCTACGAGCAGTACTTC
TRBJ2-3 TRBD2 once TRBV10-3 CAISDPAGERVGTDTQYF TGTGCCATCAGTGACCCAGCGGGAGAAAGGGTGGGGACAGATACGCAGTATTTT
TRBJ1-2 TRBD1 . TRBV25-1 CASSRQGEGYGYTF TGTGCCAGCAGTCGACAGGGTGAGGGGTATGGCTACACCTTC
TRBJ1-1 . . TRBV7-2 CASSRHRVPLEAFF TGTGCCAGCAGCCGACACAGGGTCCCCCTTGAAGCTTTCTTT
TRBJ2-7 TRBD2 . TRBV5-8 CASSEPGLAPEQYF TGTGCCAGCAGCGAACCGGGACTAGCACCCGAGCAGTACTTC
TRBJ2-7 . many TRBV29-1 CSVVSGFSYEQYF TGCAGCGTTGTATCCGGGTTCTCCTACGAGCAGTACTTC
TRBJ2-1 TRBD2 . TRBV18 CASSPPITSVINEQFF TGTGCCAGCTCACCACCCATTACTAGCGTGATAAATGAGCAGTTCTTC
TRBJ2-7 . . TRBV3-1 CASSQSYSAYEQYF TGTGCCAGCAGCCAATCCTACAGTGCCTACGAGCAGTACTTC
TRBJ2-7 TRBD2 . TRBV7-9 CASSLGTSGAPEQYF TGTGCCAGCAGCTTGGGAACTAGCGGGGCCCCCGAGCAGTACTTC
TRBJ2-4 . . TRBV6-6 CASSYARGENIQYF TGTGCCAGCAGTTACGCGAGGGGGGAAAACATTCAGTACTTC
TRBJ2-5 TRBD2 few TRBV20-1 CSARAPSGISETQYF TGCAGTGCTAGAGCCCCTAGCGGGATATCAGAGACCCAGTACTTC
TRBJ2-3 . once TRBV6-5 CASRRGFRGTDTQYF TGTGCCAGCAGGCGAGGGTTCCGAGGCACAGATACGCAGTATTTT
TRBJ2-7 . few TRBV7-2 CASSLGPGYNEQYF TGTGCCAGCAGCCTGGGACCCGGGTACAATGAGCAGTACTTC
TRBJ1-2 . . TRBV4-3 CASSQVGRGMDYGYTF TGCGCCAGCAGCCAAGTGGGACGTGGTATGGACTATGGCTACACCTTC
TRBJ1-2 . . TRBV7-2 CASSPPSDYGYTF TGTGCCAGCAGCCCCCCCTCCGACTATGGCTACACCTTC
TRBJ2-7 . . TRBV10-3 CAISRDSTYEQYF TGTGCCATCAGTAGGGACTCCACCTACGAGCAGTACTTC
TRBJ2-1 TRBD2 many TRBV6-1 CASSPAGLGHMFGNEQFF TGTGCCAGCAGCCCCGCCGGACTAGGCCATATGTTCGGCAATGAGCAGTTCTTC
TRBJ2-3 . . TRBV7-2 CASSTTLIPDTQYF TGTGCCAGCAGCACCACTCTCATTCCGGATACGCAGTATTTT
TRBJ1-1 . . TRBV7-2 CASSASAIMNTEAFF TGTGCCAGCAGTGCGTCAGCTATCATGAACACTGAAGCTTTCTTT
TRBJ2-1 TRBD2 few TRBV11-1 CASSSSGRGEQFF TGTGCCAGCAGCTCTAGCGGGAGAGGAGAGCAGTTCTTC